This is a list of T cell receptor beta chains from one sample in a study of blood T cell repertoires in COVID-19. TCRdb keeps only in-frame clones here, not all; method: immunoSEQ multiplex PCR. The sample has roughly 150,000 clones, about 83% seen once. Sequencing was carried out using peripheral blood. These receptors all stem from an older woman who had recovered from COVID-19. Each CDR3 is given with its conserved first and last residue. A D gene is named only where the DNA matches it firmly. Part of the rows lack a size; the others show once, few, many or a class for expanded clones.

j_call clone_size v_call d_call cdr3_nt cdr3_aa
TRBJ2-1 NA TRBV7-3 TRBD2 TGTGCCAGCAGCCCAGGACGGGGGGTATACAATGAGCAGTTCTTC CASSPGRGVYNEQFF
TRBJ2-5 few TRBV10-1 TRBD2 TGCGCCAGCAGTGCCGGACTAGCGGGGGCCGTCGAGACCCAGTACTTC CASSAGLAGAVETQYF
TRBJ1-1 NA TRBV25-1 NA TGTGCCAGCAGTGAAGGATTACAGACTGAAGCTTTCTTT CASSEGLQTEAFF
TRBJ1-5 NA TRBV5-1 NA TGCGCCAGCAGCTCTGGGGCCGAGGTGGGCAATCAGCCCCAGCATTTT CASSSGAEVGNQPQHF
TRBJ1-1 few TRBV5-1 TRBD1 TGCGCCAGCAGCTTGGCGACAGGGGCTGAAGCTTTCTTT CASSLATGAEAFF
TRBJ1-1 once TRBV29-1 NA TGCAGCGTCGCCCCAGGGTGGGGCATGAACACTGAAGCTTTCTTT CSVAPGWGMNTEAFF
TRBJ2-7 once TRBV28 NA TGTGCCAGCAGCGCGCTCGGGGGACCCGAAGGAGCCTACGAGCAGTACTTC CASSALGGPEGAYEQYF
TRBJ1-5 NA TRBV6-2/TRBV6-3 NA TGTGCCAGCAGTTACTCGGGGGGACGGAGCAATCAGCCCCAGCATTTT CASSYSGGRSNQPQHF
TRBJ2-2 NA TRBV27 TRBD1 TGTGCCAGCAGTTTCCGTGGGGGACAGGGCACCGGGGAGCTGTTTTTT CASSFRGGQGTGELFF
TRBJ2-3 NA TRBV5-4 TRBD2 TGTGCCAGCAGCTCCGGGACTAGCGGGTGGGATACGCAGTATTTT CASSSGTSGWDTQYF
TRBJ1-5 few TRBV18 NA TGTGCCAGCTCACCCCAGGCCCCTCAGCCCCAGCATTTT CASSPQAPQPQHF
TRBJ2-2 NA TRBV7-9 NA TGTGCCAGCAGCGCCAGACAGGTCACCGGGGAGCTGTTTTTT CASSARQVTGELFF
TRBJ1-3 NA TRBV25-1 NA TGTGCCAGCAGTGCCTTCGGAAACACCATATATTTT CASSAFGNTIYF
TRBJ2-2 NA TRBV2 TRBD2 TGTGCCAGCAGTCCCGGACTAGCGGGAGCCATTGAGCTGTTTTTT CASSPGLAGAIELFF
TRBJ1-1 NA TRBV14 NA TGTGCCAGCAGGCGGGGTATCGGGAACACTGAAGCTTTCTTT CASRRGIGNTEAFF
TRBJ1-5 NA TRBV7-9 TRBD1 TGTGCCAGCAGCCACACCCCCCCGCGCAGGGGGGACAATCAGCCCCAGCATTTT CASSHTPPRRGDNQPQHF
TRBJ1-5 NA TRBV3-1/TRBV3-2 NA TGTGCCAGCAGCCCTCCCGGGGGGCCGGATCAGCCCCAGCATTTT CASSPPGGPDQPQHF
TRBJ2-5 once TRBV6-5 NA TGTGCCACCTCCTCCGGGGAGACCCAGTACTTC CATSSGETQYF
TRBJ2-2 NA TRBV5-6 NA TGTGCCAGCAGCTTGTCCGGGACACCCCCCGGGGAGCTGTTTTTT CASSLSGTPPGELFF
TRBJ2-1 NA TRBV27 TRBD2 TGTGCCAGCAGACCCCTAGCGGCGGGGGGGGGTGAGCAGTTCTTC CASRPLAAGGGEQFF
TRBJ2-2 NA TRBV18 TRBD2 TGTGCCAGCTCACCTCTCGGGGGGGCGAACACCGGGGAGCTGTTTTTT CASSPLGGANTGELFF